These 29 T cell receptor beta chains were sequenced from one sample in a study of T cells in localized non-small cell lung cancer (dated by TCRdb to 2020 to 2021). Library preparation employed the immunoSEQ multiplex PCR assay. Imported from immuneACCESS, the table was reduced by TCRdb to in-frame sequences with V and J called. These copies leave out some clones; in studies compared against another copy, an unresolved V gene accounts for under half, and the cause of the remainder is not known. This sample has 35,000 to 45,000 clones in its table, and more than 70% of those were observed once. The ten top clones hold over 2.5% of the sample. Sequencing was performed on peripheral blood, taken before any cancer treatment. Source of these receptors: a female donor of 60 years or more with stage I squamous cell lung carcinoma.

V and J are TRBV9 and TRBJ2-3; D remains ambiguous. CDR1 and CDR2 (germline): SGDLS, YYNGEE. The CDR3 sequence is 16 residues long. Trimming left V 0 bases short and J 4 bases short, with 15 bases between. The CDR3 coding sequence is TGTGCCAGCAGCGTAGGTGAGAACAGCCCCCCAGATACGCAGTATTTT. This translates into CASSVGENSPPDTQYF.

This clone is a singleton in its sample. The rearrangement links TRBV5-1 to TRBJ2-5, with D unresolved. Trimming left V 1 base short and J 4 bases short, with 11 bases between. Looked up from germline, CDR1 is SGHRS and CDR2 is YFSETQ. This CDR3 region has 14 residues. CDR3 bases: TGCGCCAGCAGCTTGAGGTTAGCTCCAGAGACCCAGTACTTC. Translation gives CASSLRLAPETQYF. The full variable domain, in which reference TRBV5-1 and TRBJ2-5 provide the parts outside the CDR3, is KAGVTQTPRYLIKTRGQQVTLSCSPISGHRSVSWYQQTPGQGLQFLFEYFSETQRNKGNFPGRFSGRQFSNSRSEMNVSTLELGDSALYLCASSLRLAPETQYFGPGTRLLVL.

This chain joins TRBV19 and TRBJ1-4; D is perhaps TRBD1 (6 bases). CDR1 and CDR2 (germline): LNHDA, SQIVND (reference sequence). Trimming took off 10 bases at V and 0 bases at J, with 12 bases between the two ends. This CDR3 region has 14 residues. The CDR3: CATSDRATNEKLFF. CDR3 nucleotide sequence: TGTGCCACCTCGGACAGAGCAACTAATGAAAAACTGTTTTTT.

The chain combines TRBV19 with TRBJ2-2, with 16 bases that match TRBD2. This CDR3 is built from 19 residues. J gave up 4 bases and V 5 bases, and 10 bases lay outside the gene matches. CDR1 and CDR2 (germline): LNHDA, SQIVND (reference sequence). The CDR3 region has the DNA TGTGCCAGTAGTCCCCTGGGACTAGCGGGGGGGTCGGGCACCGGGGAGCTGTTTTTT. Translation gives CASSPLGLAGGSGTGELFF.

V gene TRBV2 combines with J gene TRBJ1-2; no clear D gene. Germline V gene sequence: CDR1 SNHLY, CDR2 FYNNEI. CDR3 length: 11 residues. The ends were cut back, 3 bases at V and 6 bases at J, with 5 bases in the middle. In nucleotides, the CDR3 is TGTGCCAGCAGTGAGATGGATGGCTACACCTTC. Amino acids: CASSEMDGYTF. Full variable domain (outside the CDR3, taken from reference TRBV2 and TRBJ1-2): EPEVTQTPSHQVTQMGQEVILRCVPISNHLYFYWYRQILGQKVEFLVSFYNNEISEKSEIFDDQFSVERPDGSNFTLKIRSTKLEDSAMYFCASSEMDGYTFGSGTRLTVV.

The J gene is TRBJ1-5, the V gene TRBV7-2; D is undetermined. The length of the CDR3 is 14 residues. Germline CDR1 SGHTA, CDR2 FQGNSA. Trimming cost V 3 bases and J 2 bases, with 8 bases left between them. The CDR3 reads CASSFLNGNQPQHF. In DNA form, the CDR3 reads TGTGCCAGCAGCTTCCTTAACGGCAATCAGCCCCAGCATTTT.

V gene TRBV6-5 combines with J gene TRBJ2-1; D may be TRBD2 (5 bases). Germline CDR1 reads MNHEY; CDR2 reads SVGAGI. V lost 0 bases and J 6 bases, leaving 12 bases between the germline ends. This CDR3 has 15 residues. Written as DNA, the CDR3 is TGTGCCAGCAGTTACTCGAGTCCTAGCAGCAATGAGCAGTTCTTC. The encoded protein is CASSYSSPSSNEQFF.

V and J are TRBV5-1 and TRBJ2-7; D remains ambiguous. The CDR3 loop spans 14 amino acids. The ends were cut back, 0 bases at V and 3 bases at J, with 10 bases in the middle. Germline CDR1 is SGHRS and CDR2 is YFSETQ. CDR3 bases: TGCGCCAGCAGCTTGGGATCTACACGCTACGAGCAGTACTTC. Translation gives CASSLGSTRYEQYF.

V usage is TRBV2 and J usage is TRBJ2-7, with D perhaps matching TRBD1 (5 bases). V shed 7 bases and J shed 4 bases, with 8 bases lying between them. The CDR3 consists of 11 residues. CDR1 and CDR2 from the germline V gene are SNHLY and FYNNEI. The DNA of the CDR3 is TGTGCCAGCACAGGGTTATACGAGCAGTACTTC. The encoded protein is CASTGLYEQYF.

This clone has just a few counts. This rearrangement joins TRBV30 to TRBJ2-1; 14 bases map to TRBD2. This CDR3 contains 17 residues. The V segment lost 0 bases and the J segment 9 bases; nucleotides outside the gene matches: 10. Germline CDR1 reads GTSNPN; CDR2 reads SVGIG (reference sequence). The CDR3 sequence: CAWSVPRLAGGPIEQFF. The CDR3, as DNA: TGTGCCTGGAGTGTACCGAGACTAGCGGGAGGGCCTATTGAGCAGTTCTTC.

The J gene is TRBJ2-1, the V gene TRBV7-2; D is uncertain. Germline loops: CDR1 SGHTA, CDR2 FQGNSA. CDR3 length: 13 amino acids. V gave up 5 bases and J gave up 5 bases, with 10 bases separating them. The CDR3 nucleotides are TGTGCCAGCAGCCTAACCCTACACAATGAGCAGTTCTTC. It codes for CASSLTLHNEQFF.

This rearrangement joins TRBV7-9 to TRBJ2-7; TRBD1 matches 7 bases. CDR1 is SEHNR, CDR2 FQNEAQ, per germline (reference sequence). The length of the CDR3 is 15 residues. V lost 4 bases to trimming and J lost 0 bases; unmatched junction nucleotides: 6. The CDR3 sequence is CASSSGQVSSYEQYF. The CDR3, as DNA: TGTGCCAGCAGCTCCGGACAGGTGAGCTCCTACGAGCAGTACTTC. Filled out from reference TRBV7-9 and TRBJ2-7, the complete variable domain reads DTGVSQNPRHKITKRGQNVTFRCDPISEHNRLYWYRQTLGQGPEFLTYFQNEAQLEKSRLLSDRFSAERPKGSFSTLEIQRTEQGDSAMYLCASSSGQVSSYEQYFGPGTRLTVT.

This chain links TRBV5-4 with TRBJ1-5, with a tentative D call TRBD1 (5 bases). Germline V gene sequence: CDR1 SGHNT, CDR2 YYREEE (reference sequence). The ends were cut back, 0 bases at V and 3 bases at J, with 16 bases in the middle. CDR3 length: 17 amino acids. The CDR3 region is CASSLDGGPTDNQPQHF. CDR3 sequence (DNA): TGTGCCAGCAGCTTGGATGGGGGACCGACGGACAATCAGCCCCAGCATTTT.

CDR3 bases: TGCAGCGCCGACAGAGACACAGATACGCAGTATTTT. Its translation is CSADRDTDTQYF. The chain couples TRBV29-1 to TRBJ2-3, with D tentatively TRBD1 (5 bases). Trimming stripped 7 bases from V and 2 bases from J, with 10 bases between. The V gene's germline CDR1 is SQVTM and CDR2 ANQGSEA. The CDR3 runs to 12 residues.

This clone was picked up one time. The rearrangement links TRBV5-1 to TRBJ1-1; D unclear. The CDR3 covers 15 residues. V was trimmed by 0 bases and J by 2 bases, leaving 11 bases between them. Per germline, CDR1 SGHRS and CDR2 YFSETQ. The CDR3 region is CASSLDGRPNTEAFF. DNA of the CDR3: TGCGCCAGCAGCTTGGACGGCAGACCCAACACTGAAGCTTTCTTT.

The chain is built from TRBV4-1 and TRBJ2-1; no firm D call. Germline V gene data show CDR1 as MGHRA and CDR2 as YSYEKL. This CDR3 spans 14 amino acids. The V end was cut by 4 bases, the J end by 6 bases, with 13 bases between. For the CDR3, the DNA is TGCGCCAGCAGCCCGGGTTTCTTCGCCAATGAGCAGTTCTTC. Protein: CASSPGFFANEQFF.

V is TRBV10-3 and J is TRBJ1-1, with a weak D call TRBD1 (5 bases). The CDR3 covers 13 residues. Trimming stripped 3 bases from V and 4 bases from J, with 9 bases between. From germline, CDR1 is ENHRY and CDR2 SYGVKD. DNA of the CDR3: TGTGCCATCAGTGACAGGGTGGGCACTGAAGCTTTCTTT. As protein: CAISDRVGTEAFF.

This chain connects TRBV29-1 to TRBJ2-1, with 9 bases lining up with TRBD2. The V and J ends lost 0 bases and 15 bases, in that order; junction bases with no gene match: 6. The CDR3 is 12 amino acids. The germline gives CDR1 SQVTM, CDR2 ANQGSEA. The CDR3 here is CSVEEVAGVVFF. The DNA for the CDR3 is TGCAGCGTTGAAGAAGTAGCGGGAGTTGTGTTCTTC.

The chain links TRBV28 to TRBJ2-7; D gene uncertain. Germline-derived CDR1 and CDR2 are MDHEN and SYDVKM. V lost 3 bases and J lost 2, with 14 bases in between. CDR3 size: 15 residues. The CDR3 region is CASSLVPDGTYEQYF. The CDR3, as DNA: TGTGCCAGCAGTTTGGTCCCGGACGGAACCTACGAGCAGTACTTC.

The rearrangement joins TRBV7-2 to TRBJ2-7; D remains unclear. This CDR3 spans 15 amino acids. With 1 base removed from V and 1 base from J, the gap between germline ends came to 11 bases. Germline V lookup: CDR1 SGHTA, CDR2 FQGNSA. Written as DNA, the CDR3 is TGTGCCAGCAGCTTAGAGGGAAGAGGTTCCTACGAGCAGTACTTC. Protein: CASSLEGRGSYEQYF.

The chain couples TRBV5-5 to TRBJ2-1, with 7 bases matching TRBD2. The CDR3 extends over 15 amino acids. With V trimmed by 4 bases and J by 4 bases, 8 bases remained unmatched. CDR1 is SGHKS, CDR2 YYEKEE, per germline (reference sequence). CDR3 sequence (DNA): TGTGCCAGCAGCGTTAGCGGGCAAGGGTACAATGAGCAGTTCTTC. Amino acids: CASSVSGQGYNEQFF. Looking up the rest from reference TRBV5-5 and TRBJ2-1 gives the full variable domain: DAGVTQSPTHLIKTRGQQVTLRCSPISGHKSVSWYQQVLGQGPQFIFQYYEKEERGRGNFPDRFSARQFPNYSSELNVNALLLGDSALYLCASSVSGQGYNEQFFGPGTRLTVL.

J is TRBJ2-2 and V is TRBV6-5; a weak D match, TRBD2 (6 bases). V was cut by 6 bases and J by 7 bases, with 15 bases left in between. The CDR3 covers 14 residues. Germline V gene lookup returns CDR1 MNHEY and CDR2 SVGAGI. CDR3 sequence: CASRIRGTDGELFF. Written as DNA, the CDR3 is TGTGCCAGCAGGATACGGGGGACCGACGGGGAGCTGTTTTTT.

This clone came up a few times. The chain is built from TRBV5-5 and TRBJ2-7; a possible D gene is TRBD1 (6 bases). This CDR3 spans 14 amino acids. V lost 0 bases, J lost 4 bases, and 11 bases lay in between. Germline V gives CDR1 SGHKS, CDR2 YYEKEE (reference sequence). CDR3 DNA sequence: TGTGCCAGCAGCTTGGACAGGGTCCGGTACGAGCAGTACTTC. Protein sequence: CASSLDRVRYEQYF. Together with reference TRBV5-5 and TRBJ2-7, the CDR3 gives the full variable domain: DAGVTQSPTHLIKTRGQQVTLRCSPISGHKSVSWYQQVLGQGPQFIFQYYEKEERGRGNFPDRFSARQFPNYSSELNVNALLLGDSALYLCASSLDRVRYEQYFGPGTRLTVT.

This clone came up once. The rearrangement joins TRBV10-1 to TRBJ2-7; 10 bases fit TRBD1. Germline V CDR1 and CDR2: WNHNN, SYGVQD (reference sequence). The V segment lost 3 bases and the J segment 5 bases; nucleotides outside the gene matches: 4. The CDR3 loop spans 14 amino acids. The CDR3 region has the DNA TGCGCCAGCAGTGATCCGGGGACAGGGGACGAGCAGTACTTC. Translation: CASSDPGTGDEQYF.

The rearrangement joins TRBV11-2 to TRBJ1-2; TRBD1 might be the D (5 bases). Germline V gene sequence: CDR1 SGHAT, CDR2 FQNNGV. The CDR3 consists of 15 residues. Between the trimmed V and J ends, which lost 3 bases and 4 bases, there was a span of 15 bases. CDR3 nucleotides: TGTGCCAGCAGCTTGAGACAGAGAATCTCCTATGGCTACACCTTC. Its protein is CASSLRQRISYGYTF.

The gene calls are TRBV5-1 and TRBJ1-5; a weak D match, TRBD1 (5 bases). The CDR3 totals 14 residues. Germline CDR1 and CDR2: SGHRS and YFSETQ. The V end lost 0 bases, the J end lost 7 bases, and 11 bases lay between the germline ends. CDR3 protein: CASSLAGGGQPQHF. For the CDR3, the DNA is TGCGCCAGCAGCTTGGCTGGGGGAGGGCAGCCCCAGCATTTT. Combining the CDR3 with reference TRBV5-1 and TRBJ1-5 gives the whole variable domain KAGVTQTPRYLIKTRGQQVTLSCSPISGHRSVSWYQQTPGQGLQFLFEYFSETQRNKGNFPGRFSGRQFSNSRSEMNVSTLELGDSALYLCASSLAGGGQPQHFGDGTRLSIL.

The genes are TRBV30 and TRBJ2-4; tentative D call: TRBD1 (7 bases). V lost 4 bases and J lost 0, with 13 bases in between. Germline CDR1 GTSNPN, CDR2 SVGIG (reference sequence). The length of the CDR3 is 15 residues. DNA for the CDR3: TGTGCCTGGAATGGAGGGGGCGTAGCCAAAAACATTCAGTACTTC. This translates into CAWNGGGVAKNIQYF.

CDR3 residues: CASSNSGRAGEQYF. CDR3 DNA sequence: TGTGCCAGCAGTAATAGCGGGAGGGCTGGCGAGCAGTACTTC. The J gene is TRBJ2-7, the V gene TRBV6-5, with TRBD2 matching 11 bases. The CDR3 contains 14 residues. V shed 5 bases and J 6 bases; nucleotides not matched to a gene: 6. CDR1 is MNHEY and CDR2 is SVGAGI in the germline V gene.

This clone was seen only once. This chain links TRBV6-5 with TRBJ2-1, with D possibly being TRBD1 (5 bases). The CDR3 length is 15 residues. Germline CDR1 MNHEY, CDR2 SVGAGI. Trimming removed 6 bases at V and 0 bases at J, with 12 bases between. CDR3 DNA: TGTGCCAGCAGAGTCGACAGAGGCTCCTACAATGAGCAGTTCTTC. It translates to CASRVDRGSYNEQFF.